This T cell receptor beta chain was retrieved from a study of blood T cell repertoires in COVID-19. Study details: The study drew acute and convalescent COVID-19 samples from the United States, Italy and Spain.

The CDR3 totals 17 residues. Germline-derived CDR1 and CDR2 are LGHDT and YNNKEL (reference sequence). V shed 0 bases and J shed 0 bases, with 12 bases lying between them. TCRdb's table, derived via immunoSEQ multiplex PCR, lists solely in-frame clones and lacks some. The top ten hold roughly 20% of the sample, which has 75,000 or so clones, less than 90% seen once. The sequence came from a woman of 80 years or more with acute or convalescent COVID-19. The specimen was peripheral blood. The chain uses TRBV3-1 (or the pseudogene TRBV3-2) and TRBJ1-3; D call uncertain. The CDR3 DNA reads TGTGCCAGCAGCCAAGATGGTCCGAGGCCCTCTGGAAACACCATATATTTT. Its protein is CASSQDGPRPSGNTIYF.